The present TCR beta chain was sequenced within a study of cytomegalovirus exposure and HLA in healthy donors. The CDR3 is made up of 10 amino acids. Germline assignment: CDR1 LNHDA and CDR2 SQIVND (reference sequence). The V gene lost 6 bases and the J gene lost 10 bases, with 9 bases spanning the gap. On this clone itself: As yet, its antigen is unknown.

PCR amplification relied on 60 Vbeta primers (plus 13 Jbeta primers). TCRdb's copy holds only in-frame clones and misses some; the assay was immunoSEQ multiplex PCR. The sample holds approximately 150,000 clones; 82% are singletons and the top ten take less than 3%. Study-level findings and limits: Presence/absence analyses treated sequencing depth as roughly uniform across donors. The productive fraction for most TCR beta V segments was about 90% or about 30% in an earlier analysis.

The receptor was derived from a male donor in good health and CMV-seronegative. The sequenced sample consisted of PBMCs. This chain connects TRBV19 to TRBJ1-1; D is uncertain. CDR3 amino acids: CASRAGTAFF. CDR3 DNA: TGTGCCAGTAGGGCGGGAACAGCTTTCTTT. Together with reference TRBV19 and TRBJ1-1, the CDR3 gives the full variable domain: DGGITQSPKYLFRKEGQNVTLSCEQNLNHDAMYWYRQDPGQGLRLIYYSQIVNDFQKGDIAEGYSVSREKKESFPLTVTSAQKNPTAFYLCASRAGTAFFGQGTRLTVV.